This TCR beta chain was sequenced during a study of OX40 agonist ivuxolimab in advanced cancers. About this clone: What it binds is not known.

Study results and limitations: Low normalized clonal expansion also occurred in some nonresponding patients. Individuals who were partial responders at 0.1-3.0 mg/kg had clonal expansion that ranked among the lowest.

Here immunoSEQ multiplex PCR was the method, and the copy in TCRdb shows in-frame clones only, minus some. The sample holds about 68,000 clones, more than 75% seen once. Trimming shortened V by 7 bases and J by 8 bases, and 12 bases separated the two germline ends. Germline assignment: CDR1 SQVTM and CDR2 ANQGSEA. The CDR3 is 11 residues long. The clonotype originates from an adult with an advanced solid tumor such as melanoma, head and neck, liver or kidney cancer. The specimen was CD4+ or CD8+ T cells sorted from blood, collected in a trial of the OX40 agonist ivuxolimab. The J gene is TRBJ2-1, the V gene TRBV29-1, with D maybe TRBD2 (5 bases). DNA of the CDR3: TGCAGCGGCACGGAGAGGGATGAGCAGTTCTTC. This codes for CSGTERDEQFF.